This T cell receptor beta chain was retrieved from a study of beta chain features in type 1 diabetes. Study overall: Summed over all samples, the examined sorted cells came to 95 million to 120 million. Study-level points and caveats: Within the patient group, naive, central memory and Treg TCRB repertoires appeared more similar to each other than within healthy donors.

Expressed TCRB transcripts were sequenced because the entire RNA isolate underwent reverse transcription. TCRdb's table, derived via immunoSEQ multiplex PCR, lists solely in-frame clones and lacks some. The sample consists of some 900,000 clones, roughly 15% of them appearing once. This CDR3 is 14 amino acids long. Germline assignment: CDR1 LNHDA and CDR2 SQIVND (reference sequence). Trimming stripped 4 bases from V and 0 bases from J, with 9 bases between. This clone was picked up a small number of times. Antigen unknown. The sequenced sample consisted of naive CD4+ T cells from blood. The clonotype comes from a woman aged 18-29 years in good health. This chain links TRBV19 with TRBJ1-1; no clear D gene. In DNA form, the CDR3 reads TGTGCCAGTAGTAGAGACAAGTTGAACACTGAAGCTTTCTTT. Its protein product is CASSRDKLNTEAFF.